This entry is about one TCR beta chain. The antigen remains undetermined. This sample is part of a study of cytomegalovirus exposure and HLA in healthy donors. Study at large: Unique TCRs numbering approximately 81 million, obtained from HLA-typed donors, made up an early data release.

The CDR3 covers 17 residues. Germline V gene sequence: CDR1 LNHDA, CDR2 SQIVND (reference sequence). V shed 1 base and J 4 bases; nucleotides not matched to a gene: 8. Both 60 Vbeta primers and 13 Jbeta primers went into the PCR. The method was immunoSEQ multiplex PCR; TCRdb's version includes in-frame clones alone and lacks a portion of them. The sample lists about 200,000 clones, 70% to 85% occurring once. Broader study findings: Most TCR sequences proved rare, with some public TCRs found in many donors.

The TCR was taken from a boy between 2 and 10 years old in good health and CMV-seronegative. Sequenced sample: PBMCs. The J gene is TRBJ2-1, the V gene TRBV19; 9 nucleotides agree with TRBD2. The CDR3 DNA reads as TGTGCCAGTAGTATAGCCCCTTTAGCGGGGGCATACAATGAGCAGTTCTTC. This translates into CASSIAPLAGAYNEQFF.